Each of the 25 T cell receptor beta chains below was sequenced from the same sample in a study of control samples from healthy donors and cancer patients. The protocol was immunoSEQ multiplex PCR, while the TCRdb copy is restricted to in-frame clones and leaves out a portion. The sample holds fewer than 200,000 clones. Sequencing was performed on blood. The receptors here all came from a woman aged 25 to 39 in good health.

CDR3 sequence: CASRGFSLMVEAFF. CDR3 nucleotide sequence: TGTGCCAGCAGAGGGTTTTCGTTAATGGTTGAAGCTTTCTTT. V is TRBV19 and J is TRBJ1-1; no clear D gene. Trimming removed 9 bases from V and 7 bases from J, with 21 bases in between. Germline CDR1 and CDR2: LNHDA and SQIVND (reference sequence). The CDR3 loop spans 14 amino acids.

The rearrangement joins TRBV29-1 to TRBJ2-5, with 9 bases matching TRBD1. Germline loops: CDR1 SQVTM, CDR2 ANQGSEA. With V trimmed by 8 bases and J by 2 bases, 9 bases remained unmatched. This CDR3 is 14 amino acids long. The CDR3 protein is CSYPGTGPQETQYF. The DNA for the CDR3 is TGCAGCTACCCCGGGACAGGGCCTCAAGAGACCCAGTACTTC. Together with reference TRBV29-1 and TRBJ2-5, the CDR3 gives the full variable domain: SAVISQKPSRDICQRGTSLTIQCQVDSQVTMMFWYRQQPGQSLTLIATANQGSEATYESGFVIDKFPISRPNLTFSTLTVSNMSPEDSSIYLCSYPGTGPQETQYFGPGTRLLVL.

Here the CDR3 reads CASIPGLHSYEQYF. The CDR3 nucleotides are TGTGCCAGCATCCCGGGACTACACTCCTACGAGCAGTACTTC. The V call is TRBV28, the J call TRBJ2-7, with 7 bases aligning to TRBD2. Germline values: CDR1 MDHEN, CDR2 SYDVKM. This CDR3 spans 14 amino acids. The V and J ends lost 7 bases and 0 bases, in that order; junction bases with no gene match: 6. The entire variable domain, with the rest obtained from reference TRBV28 and TRBJ2-7, is as follows: DVKVTQSSRYLVKRTGEKVFLECVQDMDHENMFWYRQDPGLGLRLIYFSYDVKMKEKGDIPEGYSVSREKKERFSLILESASTNQTSMYLCASIPGLHSYEQYFGPGTRLTVT.

The rearrangement links TRBV7-6 to TRBJ1-2; 11 bases fit TRBD1. CDR3 size: 13 residues. CDR1 and CDR2 from the germline V gene are SGHVS and FNYEAQ. V lost 5 bases, J lost 6 bases, and 2 bases stayed unmatched. The CDR3 sequence is CASSGDRGDGYTF. Here the CDR3 DNA reads TGTGCCAGCAGCGGGGACAGGGGGGATGGCTACACCTTC.

The chain uses TRBV9 and TRBJ1-1; 8 bases fit TRBD1. Germline assignment: CDR1 SGDLS and CDR2 YYNGEE. The CDR3 loop spans 16 amino acids. The ends lost 3 bases at V and 0 bases at J; junction bases unmatched: 7. The CDR3 nucleotides read TGTGCCAGCAGCGCCCTAACAGGGGGATTGAACACTGAAGCTTTCTTT. Translating gives CASSALTGGLNTEAFF.

This chain connects TRBV3-1 (or the pseudogene TRBV3-2) to TRBJ2-2, with D uncertain. Trimming left V 2 bases short and J 2 bases short, with 9 bases between. CDR1 is LGHDT and CDR2 is YNNKEL in the germline V gene (reference sequence). This CDR3 has 15 amino acids. The CDR3 reads CASSQFGKNTGELFF. Here the CDR3 DNA reads TGTGCCAGCAGCCAATTCGGCAAAAACACCGGGGAGCTGTTTTTT.

The gene calls are TRBV19 and TRBJ1-1, with D possibly matching TRBD1 (6 bases). The germline gives CDR1 LNHDA, CDR2 SQIVND (reference sequence). The CDR3 has 14 residues. The V end lost 0 bases, the J end lost 10 bases, and 15 bases lay between the germline ends. Here the CDR3 reads CASSIDAQGRVAFF. CDR3 coding DNA: TGTGCCAGTAGTATAGACGCGCAGGGGCGGGTAGCTTTCTTT.

The rearrangement uses TRBV4-3 and TRBJ1-4; D unclear. CDR1 LGHNA and CDR2 YSLEER come from the germline V gene. V gave up 0 bases and J gave up 5 bases, with 10 bases separating them. The CDR3 length is 15 residues. This CDR3 reads CASSQDSRPNEKLFF. The CDR3 DNA is TGCGCCAGCAGCCAAGATTCCAGGCCAAATGAAAAACTGTTTTTT.

The chain has TRBV7-8 and TRBJ1-3, with D maybe TRBD1 (5 bases). CDR1 is SGHVS and CDR2 is FQNEAQ in the germline V gene. The CDR3 runs to 17 residues. V was shortened by 4 bases and J by 0 bases, with 16 bases between the two germline ends. Here the CDR3 DNA reads TGTGCCAGCAGCTCCTCGAGGGGTATTCTCTCTGGAAACACCATATATTTT. This encodes CASSSSRGILSGNTIYF.

This rearrangement joins TRBV3-1 (or the pseudogene TRBV3-2) to TRBJ2-5, with TRBD1 identical over 7 bases. There are 14 residues in the CDR3. The V gene end was trimmed by 4 bases and the J gene end by 1 base; junction bases not matched to a gene: 3. The V gene's germline CDR1 is LGHDT and CDR2 YNNKEL (reference sequence). The CDR3 region is CASSLYRGQETQYF. CDR3 bases: TGTGCCAGCAGCCTTTACAGGGGCCAAGAGACCCAGTACTTC.

This rearrangement joins TRBV19 to TRBJ1-5; D remains unclear. V was shortened by 3 bases and J by 4 bases, with 13 bases between the two germline ends. Germline-derived CDR1 and CDR2 are LNHDA and SQIVND (reference sequence). The CDR3 is 15 residues long. Here the CDR3 DNA reads TGTGCCAGTAGTATGCCTGGGATTCATAATCAGCCCCAGCATTTT. Its translation is CASSMPGIHNQPQHF.

This rearrangement joins TRBV12-3 or TRBV12-4 to TRBJ2-7; D remains unclear. The CDR3 runs 11 residues. Deletions cut 4 bases from V and 5 bases from J, with 6 bases between. For the CDR3, the DNA is TGTGCCAGCAGTTCCTTTGACGAGCAGTACTTC. This encodes CASSSFDEQYF.

The gene calls are TRBV4-3 and TRBJ1-2; D may be TRBD1 (5 bases). This CDR3 is built from 15 residues. The germline V and J ends were trimmed by 4 bases and 4 bases, with 16 bases remaining between them. The germline V gene encodes CDR1 LGHNA and CDR2 YSLEER. The DNA of the CDR3 is TGCGCCAGCAGCCGGGGGAGTTCGGATTTCTATGGCTACACCTTC. Protein product: CASSRGSSDFYGYTF.

The chain employs TRBV4-2 and TRBJ2-1; 10 bases match TRBD2. The germline CDR1 and CDR2 sequences are LGHNA and YNFKEQ. The CDR3 sequence is 15 residues long. V was clipped by 6 bases and J by 6 bases; unmatched bases: 8. The CDR3 nucleotides read TGTGCCAGCAGACCGAGCGGGGGGGCCGTCAATGAGCAGTTCTTC. This sequence encodes CASRPSGGAVNEQFF.

The chain carries TRBV6-4 and TRBJ2-3, with 9 nucleotides matching TRBD1. Trimming cost V 6 bases and J 1 base; bases outside gene matches: 14. Germline CDR1 reads MRHNA; CDR2 reads SNTAGT. The CDR3 covers 18 residues. The CDR3 DNA is TGTGCCAGCAGCGACAACCCGGGGACAGGGTACGGCACAGATACGCAGTATTTT. The encoded protein is CASSDNPGTGYGTDTQYF.

V gene TRBV4-1 combines with J gene TRBJ2-7; D could derive from TRBD1 or TRBD2 (5 bases each). Germline V gene lookup returns CDR1 MGHRA and CDR2 YSYEKL. This CDR3 is built from 14 residues. V was cut by 3 bases and J by 8 bases, with 17 bases left in between. CDR3 bases: TGCGCCAGCAGCCAGGGACCGCAGGAGATCAAGCAGTACTTC. Translation: CASSQGPQEIKQYF.

The J gene is TRBJ2-5, the V gene TRBV3-1 (or the pseudogene TRBV3-2), with TRBD2 matching 7 bases. The V gene's germline CDR1 is LGHDT and CDR2 YNNKEL (reference sequence). After removal of 2 bases from V and 5 bases from J, the junction contained 5 bases not matched to a gene. This CDR3 is built from 14 residues. CDR3 nucleotide sequence: TGTGCCAGCAGCCAAACTAGCGAGGGGGAGACCCAGTACTTC. Translating it yields CASSQTSEGETQYF.

V usage is TRBV4-1 and J usage is TRBJ2-1, with TRBD2 as a possible D gene (7 bases). The germline gives CDR1 MGHRA, CDR2 YSYEKL. Between the trimmed V and J ends, which lost 4 bases and 10 bases, there was a span of 23 bases. This CDR3 has 16 residues. CDR3: CASSLRGGTPPREQFF. Here the CDR3 DNA reads TGCGCCAGCAGCCTAAGGGGGGGGACCCCCCCGAGAGAGCAGTTCTTC.

V gene TRBV5-1 combines with J gene TRBJ1-1; no clear D gene. V was trimmed by 8 bases and J by 7 bases, leaving 12 bases between them. CDR1 and CDR2 (germline): SGHRS, YFSETQ. The CDR3 loop spans 11 amino acids. CDR3 DNA sequence: TGCGCCAGACGCCCTGGGAGTGAAGCTTTCTTT. This sequence encodes CARRPGSEAFF.

The rearrangement joins TRBV7-2 to TRBJ1-6; 7 nucleotides agree with TRBD1. V shed 1 base, J shed 6 bases, and the junction held 3 bases outside the gene matches. Germline V CDR1 and CDR2: SGHTA, FQGNSA. The length of the CDR3 is 15 residues. CDR3 loop: CASSLGGTVNSPLHF. The CDR3 nucleotides are TGTGCCAGCAGCTTAGGAGGGACAGTTAATTCACCCCTCCACTTT.

The chain has TRBV27 and TRBJ2-7; the D is unclear. The germline V gene has CDR1 MNHEY and CDR2 SMNVEV (reference sequence). The V end was cut by 10 bases, the J end by 0 bases, with 13 bases between. The CDR3 extends over 13 amino acids. The CDR3 DNA sequence: TGTGCCACCTCTGGAGTGAACTCCTACGAGCAGTACTTC. It encodes CATSGVNSYEQYF.

The rearrangement uses TRBV25-1 and TRBJ1-1; perhaps TRBD1 as D (6 bases). This CDR3 spans 18 amino acids. Germline-derived CDR1 and CDR2 are MGHDK and SYGVNS. The germline V and J ends were trimmed by 6 bases and 11 bases, with 34 bases remaining between them. CDR3 loop: CASSPKGTGYGVWPLAFF. Here the CDR3 DNA reads TGTGCCAGCAGCCCCAAGGGTACAGGGTACGGAGTGTGGCCGTTGGCTTTCTTT.

V and J are TRBV9 and TRBJ1-1; weak D call: TRBD1 (5 bases). V lost 2 bases and J lost 7, with 12 bases in between. Germline CDR1 SGDLS, CDR2 YYNGEE. The CDR3 runs to 13 residues. The CDR3 spells CASSVLPTGEAFF. The CDR3, as DNA: TGTGCCAGCAGCGTCCTCCCAACAGGTGAAGCTTTCTTT.

CDR3 region: CASSVGGAYTGELFF. For the CDR3, the DNA is TGTGCCAGCAGCGTAGGCGGGGCCTACACCGGGGAGCTGTTTTTT. This chain links TRBV9 with TRBJ2-2; D possibly corresponds to TRBD2 (6 bases). V lost 0 bases and J 3 bases, leaving 9 bases between the germline ends. The germline V gene encodes CDR1 SGDLS and CDR2 YYNGEE. This CDR3 has 15 amino acids.

V and J are TRBV18 and TRBJ2-7; D might be TRBD1 (5 bases). There are 17 residues in the CDR3. Germline assignment: CDR1 KGHSH and CDR2 LQKENI. With 2 bases removed from V and 0 bases from J, the gap between germline ends came to 17 bases. DNA of the CDR3: TGTGCCAGCTCACCAATAAATAGGGCAGGGCCCTCCTACGAGCAGTACTTC. As protein: CASSPINRAGPSYEQYF.